This record concerns one T cell receptor beta chain sequence. The data originate from a study of shared clonotypes between healthy human individuals. Data came from immunoSEQ multiplex PCR; TCRdb stores just in-frame clones and leaves some out. Of approximately 2,000,000 clones in the sample, about 90% were seen once. V gave up 4 bases and J gave up 12 bases, with 19 bases separating them. Germline V gene lookup returns CDR1 SNHLY and CDR2 FYNNEI. CDR3 length: 14 amino acids. Specimen: naive CD4+ T cells from PBMCs. Sample subset: CD45RA+ positively selected. This chain uses TRBV2 with TRBJ2-1; possibly TRBD2 for D (5 bases). This TCR came from a man younger than 35 in good health. Some clones in this sample may be carry-over from other donors' samples. CDR3 coding DNA: TGTGCCAGCAGTGGGATAGGTACTAGAGCTGTGCAGTTCTTC. It translates to CASSGIGTRAVQFF.